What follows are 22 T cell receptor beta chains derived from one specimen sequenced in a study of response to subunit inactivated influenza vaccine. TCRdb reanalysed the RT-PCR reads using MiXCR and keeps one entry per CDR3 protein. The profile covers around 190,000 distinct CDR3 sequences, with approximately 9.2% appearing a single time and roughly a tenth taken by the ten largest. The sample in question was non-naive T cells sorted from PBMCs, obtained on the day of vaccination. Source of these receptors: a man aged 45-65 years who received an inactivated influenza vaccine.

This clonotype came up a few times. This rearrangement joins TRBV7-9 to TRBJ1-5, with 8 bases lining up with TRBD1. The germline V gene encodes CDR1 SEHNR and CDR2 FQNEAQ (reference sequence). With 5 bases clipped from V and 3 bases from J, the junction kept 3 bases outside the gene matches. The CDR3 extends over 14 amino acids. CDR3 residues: CASSKTGDNQPQHF. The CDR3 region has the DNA TGTGCCAGCAGCAAGACAGGGGACAATCAGCCCCAGCATTTT.

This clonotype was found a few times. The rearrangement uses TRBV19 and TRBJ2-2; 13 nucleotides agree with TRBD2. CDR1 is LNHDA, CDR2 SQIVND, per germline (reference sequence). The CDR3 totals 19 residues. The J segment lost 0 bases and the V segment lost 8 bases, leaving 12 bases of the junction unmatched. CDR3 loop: CASSRLGLAGAANTGELFF. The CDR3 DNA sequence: TGTGCCAGTTCCCGCCTAGGACTAGCGGGGGCCGCGAACACCGGGGAGCTGTTTTTT.

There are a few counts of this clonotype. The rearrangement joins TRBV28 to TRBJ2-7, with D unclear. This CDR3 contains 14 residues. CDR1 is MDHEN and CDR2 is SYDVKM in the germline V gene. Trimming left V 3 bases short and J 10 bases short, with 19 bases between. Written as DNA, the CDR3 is TGTGCCAGCAGTTTGCCTGGACGAACCCTGTCTCAGTACTTC. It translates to CASSLPGRTLSQYF.

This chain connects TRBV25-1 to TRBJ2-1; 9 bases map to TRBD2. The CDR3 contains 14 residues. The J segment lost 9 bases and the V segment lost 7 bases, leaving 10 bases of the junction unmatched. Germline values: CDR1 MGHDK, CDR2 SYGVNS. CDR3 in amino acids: CASKAGGPYSEQFF. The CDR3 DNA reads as TGTGCCAGCAAGGCGGGGGGGCCTTACTCTGAGCAGTTCTTC.

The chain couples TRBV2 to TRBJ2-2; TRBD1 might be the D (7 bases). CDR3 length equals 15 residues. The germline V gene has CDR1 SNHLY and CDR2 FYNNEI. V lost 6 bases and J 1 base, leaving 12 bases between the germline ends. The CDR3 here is CASREGQKNTGELFF. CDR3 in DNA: TGTGCCAGCAGGGAGGGACAGAAGAACACCGGGGAGCTGTTTTTT.

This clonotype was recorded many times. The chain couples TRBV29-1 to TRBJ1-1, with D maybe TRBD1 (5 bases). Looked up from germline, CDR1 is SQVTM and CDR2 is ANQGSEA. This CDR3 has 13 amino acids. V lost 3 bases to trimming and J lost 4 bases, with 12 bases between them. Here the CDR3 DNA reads TGCAGCGTTGACGAGGGGATGCGCACTGAAGCTTTCTTT. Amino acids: CSVDEGMRTEAFF.

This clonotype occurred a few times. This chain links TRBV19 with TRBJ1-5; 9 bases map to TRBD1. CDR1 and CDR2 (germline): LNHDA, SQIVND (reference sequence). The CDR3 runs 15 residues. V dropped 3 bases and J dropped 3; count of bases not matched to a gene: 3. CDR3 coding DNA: TGTGCCAGTAGTATTGGGACAGGGAACAATCAGCCCCAGCATTTT. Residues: CASSIGTGNNQPQHF.

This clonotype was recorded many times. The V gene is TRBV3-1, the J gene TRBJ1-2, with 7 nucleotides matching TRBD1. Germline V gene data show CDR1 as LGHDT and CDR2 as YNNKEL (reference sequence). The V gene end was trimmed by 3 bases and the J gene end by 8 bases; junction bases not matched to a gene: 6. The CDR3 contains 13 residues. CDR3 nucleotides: TGTGCCAGCAGCCAGACAGGGATGGACGGCTACACCTTC. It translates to CASSQTGMDGYTF. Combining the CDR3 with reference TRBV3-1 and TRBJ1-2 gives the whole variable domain DTAVSQTPKYLVTQMGNDKSIKCEQNLGHDTMYWYKQDSKKFLKIMFSYNNKELIINETVPNRFSPKSPDKAHLNLHINSLELGDSAVYFCASSQTGMDGYTFGSGTRLTVV.

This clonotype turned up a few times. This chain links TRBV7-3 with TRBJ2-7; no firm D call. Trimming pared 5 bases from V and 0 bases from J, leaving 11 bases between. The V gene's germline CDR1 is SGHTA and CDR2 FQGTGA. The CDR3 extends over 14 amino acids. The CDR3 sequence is CASSPSAASYEQYF. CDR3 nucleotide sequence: TGTGCCAGCAGCCCGAGCGCGGCCTCCTACGAGCAGTACTTC.

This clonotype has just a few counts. The CDR3 reads CASGDRVYQPQHF. The CDR3 nucleotides are TGTGCCAGCGGAGACAGGGTTTATCAGCCCCAGCATTTT. V usage is TRBV2 and J usage is TRBJ1-5; TRBD1 agrees at 7 bases. The V and J ends lost 8 bases and 5 bases, in that order; junction bases with no gene match: 6. Germline V gene data show CDR1 as SNHLY and CDR2 as FYNNEI. This CDR3 is 13 amino acids long.

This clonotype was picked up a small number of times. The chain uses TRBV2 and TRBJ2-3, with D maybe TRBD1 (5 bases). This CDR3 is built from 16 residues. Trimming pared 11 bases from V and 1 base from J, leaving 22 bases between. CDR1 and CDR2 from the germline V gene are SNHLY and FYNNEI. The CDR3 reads CACPTPQGYRTDTQYF. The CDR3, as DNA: TGTGCCTGCCCAACCCCCCAGGGATACCGCACAGATACGCAGTATTTT.

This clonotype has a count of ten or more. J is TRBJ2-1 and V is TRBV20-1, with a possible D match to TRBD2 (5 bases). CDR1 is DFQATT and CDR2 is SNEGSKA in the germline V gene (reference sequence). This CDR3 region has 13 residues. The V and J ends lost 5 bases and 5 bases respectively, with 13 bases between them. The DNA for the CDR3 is TGCAGTGCTTTGGACTGGCAAAACAATGAGCAGTTCTTC. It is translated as CSALDWQNNEQFF.

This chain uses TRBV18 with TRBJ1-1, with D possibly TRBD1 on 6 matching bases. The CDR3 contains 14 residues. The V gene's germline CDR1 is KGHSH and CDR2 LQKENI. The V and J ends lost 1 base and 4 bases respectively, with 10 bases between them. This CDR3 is CASSPQSRGTEAFF. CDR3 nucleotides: TGTGCCAGCTCACCACAGTCCAGGGGCACTGAAGCTTTCTTT.

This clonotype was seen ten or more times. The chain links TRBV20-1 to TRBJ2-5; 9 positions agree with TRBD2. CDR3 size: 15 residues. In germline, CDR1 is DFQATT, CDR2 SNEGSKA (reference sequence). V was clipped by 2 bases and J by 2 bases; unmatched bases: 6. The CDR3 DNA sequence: TGCAGTGCTAGACGGTCTAGCGGGGTTCAAGAGACCCAGTACTTC. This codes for CSARRSSGVQETQYF.

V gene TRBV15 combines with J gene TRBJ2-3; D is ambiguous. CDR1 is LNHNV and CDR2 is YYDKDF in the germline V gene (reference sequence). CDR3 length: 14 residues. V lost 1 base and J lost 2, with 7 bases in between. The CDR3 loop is CATSRVKYTDTQYF. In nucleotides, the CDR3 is TGTGCCACCAGCAGAGTAAAATACACAGATACGCAGTATTTT.

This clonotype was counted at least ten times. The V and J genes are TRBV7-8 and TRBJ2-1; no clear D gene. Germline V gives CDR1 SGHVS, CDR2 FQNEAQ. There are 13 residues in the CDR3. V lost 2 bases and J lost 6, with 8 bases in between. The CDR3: CASSLLMGNEQFF. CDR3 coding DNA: TGTGCCAGCAGCTTACTTATGGGCAATGAGCAGTTCTTC. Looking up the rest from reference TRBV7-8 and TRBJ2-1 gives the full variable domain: GAGVSQSPRYKVAKRGQDVALRCDPISGHVSLFWYQQALGQGPEFLTYFQNEAQLDKSGLPSDRFFAERPEGSVSTLKIQRTQQEDSAVYLCASSLLMGNEQFFGPGTRLTVL.

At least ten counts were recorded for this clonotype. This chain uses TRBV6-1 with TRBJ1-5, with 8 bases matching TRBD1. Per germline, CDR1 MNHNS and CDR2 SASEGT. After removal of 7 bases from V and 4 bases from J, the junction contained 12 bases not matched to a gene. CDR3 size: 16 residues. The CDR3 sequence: CASTDQTGVGNQPQHF. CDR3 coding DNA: TGTGCCAGCACCGACCAGACAGGGGTGGGGAATCAGCCCCAGCATTTT.

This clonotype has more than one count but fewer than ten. The CDR3 protein is CSVEGLAGGSSYNEQFF. In DNA, the CDR3 is TGCAGCGTGGAGGGACTAGCGGGAGGAAGCTCCTACAATGAGCAGTTCTTC. V usage is TRBV29-1 and J usage is TRBJ2-1; TRBD2 agrees at 15 bases. CDR1 SQVTM and CDR2 ANQGSEA come from the germline V gene. The CDR3 contains 17 residues. Trimming at V came to 6 bases and at J to 0 bases, leaving 6 bases not matched to a gene.

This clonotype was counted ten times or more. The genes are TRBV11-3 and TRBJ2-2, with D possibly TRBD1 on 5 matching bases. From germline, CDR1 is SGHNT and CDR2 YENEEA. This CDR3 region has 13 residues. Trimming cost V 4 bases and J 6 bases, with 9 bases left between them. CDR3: CASSSTGAGELFF. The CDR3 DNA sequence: TGTGCCAGCAGCTCTACAGGCGCCGGGGAGCTGTTTTTT. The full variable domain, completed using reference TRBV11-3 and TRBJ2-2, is EAGVVQSPRYKIIEKKQPVAFWCNPISGHNTLYWYLQNLGQGPELLIRYENEEAVDDSQLPKDRFSAERLKGVDSTLKIQPAELGDSAVYLCASSSTGAGELFFGEGSRLTVL.

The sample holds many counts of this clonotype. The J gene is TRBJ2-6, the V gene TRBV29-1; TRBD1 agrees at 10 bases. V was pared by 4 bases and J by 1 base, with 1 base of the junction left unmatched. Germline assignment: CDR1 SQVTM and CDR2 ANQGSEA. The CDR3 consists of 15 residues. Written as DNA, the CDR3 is TGCAGCGTTGGACAGGGGGCTTCTGGGGCCAACGTCCTGACTTTC. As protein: CSVGQGASGANVLTF.

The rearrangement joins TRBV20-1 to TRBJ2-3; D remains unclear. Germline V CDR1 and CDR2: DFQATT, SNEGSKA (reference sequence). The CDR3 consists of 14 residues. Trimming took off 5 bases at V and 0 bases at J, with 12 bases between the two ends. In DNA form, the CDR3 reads TGCAGTGCTTCCTGGACCGGGAGCACAGATACGCAGTATTTT. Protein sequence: CSASWTGSTDTQYF.

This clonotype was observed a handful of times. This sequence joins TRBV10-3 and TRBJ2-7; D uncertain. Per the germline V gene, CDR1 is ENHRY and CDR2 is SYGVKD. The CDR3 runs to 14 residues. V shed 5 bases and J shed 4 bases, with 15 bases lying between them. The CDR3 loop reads CAISNKPQGYEQYF. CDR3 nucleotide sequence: TGTGCCATCAGTAATAAGCCCCAAGGATACGAGCAGTACTTC.